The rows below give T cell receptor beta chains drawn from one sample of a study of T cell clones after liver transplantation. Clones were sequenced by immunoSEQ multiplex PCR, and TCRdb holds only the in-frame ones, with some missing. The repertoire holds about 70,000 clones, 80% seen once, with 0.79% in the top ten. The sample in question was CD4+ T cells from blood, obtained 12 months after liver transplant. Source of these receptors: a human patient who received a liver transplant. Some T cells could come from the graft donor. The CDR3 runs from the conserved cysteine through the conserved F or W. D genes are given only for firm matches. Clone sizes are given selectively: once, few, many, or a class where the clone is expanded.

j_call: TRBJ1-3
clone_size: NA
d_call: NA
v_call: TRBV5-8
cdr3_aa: CASSSGALSGNTIYF
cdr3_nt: TGTGCCAGCTCATCAGGGGCCCTCTCTGGAAACACCATATATTTT

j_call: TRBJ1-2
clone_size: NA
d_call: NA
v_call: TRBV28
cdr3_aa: CASSFRDNYGYTF
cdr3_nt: TGTGCCAGCAGTTTCAGGGACAACTATGGCTACACCTTC

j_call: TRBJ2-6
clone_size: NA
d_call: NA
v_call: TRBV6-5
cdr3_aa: CASSYAGANVLTF
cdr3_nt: TGTGCCAGCAGTTACGCTGGGGCCAACGTCCTGACTTTC

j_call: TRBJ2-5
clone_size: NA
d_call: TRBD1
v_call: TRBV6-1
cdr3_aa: CASLQGWETQYF
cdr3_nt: TGTGCCAGTCTACAGGGGTGGGAGACCCAGTACTTC

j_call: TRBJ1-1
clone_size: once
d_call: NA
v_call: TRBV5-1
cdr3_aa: CASSLGVNTEAFF
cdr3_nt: TGCGCCAGCAGCTTGGGAGTGAACACTGAAGCTTTCTTT

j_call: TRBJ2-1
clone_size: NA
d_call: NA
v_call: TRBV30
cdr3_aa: CAWSASRGTNEQFF
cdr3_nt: TGTGCCTGGAGTGCCTCTAGGGGGACGAATGAGCAGTTCTTC

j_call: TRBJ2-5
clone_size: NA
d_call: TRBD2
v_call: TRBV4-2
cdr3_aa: CASSQDGVAGGETQYF
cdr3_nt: TGTGCCAGCAGCCAAGACGGGGTAGCGGGAGGGGAGACCCAGTACTTC

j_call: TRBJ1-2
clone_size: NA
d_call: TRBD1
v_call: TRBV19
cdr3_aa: CASSLGLLRTGMHYGYTF
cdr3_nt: TGTGCCAGTAGTCTGGGATTGTTACGGACAGGGATGCACTATGGCTACACCTTC

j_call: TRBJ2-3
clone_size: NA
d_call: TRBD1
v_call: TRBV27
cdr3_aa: CASSSRDRGSTDTQYF
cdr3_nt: TGTGCCAGCAGTTCCCGCGACAGGGGAAGCACAGATACGCAGTATTTT

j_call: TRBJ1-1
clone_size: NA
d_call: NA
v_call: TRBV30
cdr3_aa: CAWYPGITEAFF
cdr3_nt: TGTGCCTGGTATCCAGGGATCACTGAAGCTTTCTTT

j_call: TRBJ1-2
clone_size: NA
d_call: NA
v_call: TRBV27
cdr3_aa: CASSQAGQLYGYTF
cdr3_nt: TGTGCCAGCAGTCAAGCGGGACAACTCTATGGCTACACCTTC

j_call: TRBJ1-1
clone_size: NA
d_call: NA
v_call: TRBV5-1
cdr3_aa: CASSLGGVQNTEAFF
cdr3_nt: TGCGCCAGCAGCCTAGGGGGGGTCCAGAACACTGAAGCTTTCTTT

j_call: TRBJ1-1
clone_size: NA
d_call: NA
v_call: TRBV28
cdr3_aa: CASSLRGTEAFF
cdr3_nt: TGTGCCAGCAGCCTAAGGGGGACTGAAGCTTTCTTT

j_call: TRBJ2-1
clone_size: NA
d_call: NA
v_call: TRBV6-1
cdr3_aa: CASIRSSYNEQFF
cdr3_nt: TGTGCCAGCATCAGATCTTCCTACAATGAGCAGTTCTTC

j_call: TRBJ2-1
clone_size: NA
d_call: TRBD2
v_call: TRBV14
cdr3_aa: CASSPLARTYNEQFF
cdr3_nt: TGTGCCAGCAGCCCACTAGCGCGAACCTACAATGAGCAGTTCTTC

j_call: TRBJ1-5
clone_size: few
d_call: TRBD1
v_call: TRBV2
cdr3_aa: CASRTYTGAGQPQHF
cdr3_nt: TGTGCCAGCAGAACATACACAGGGGCTGGGCAGCCCCAGCATTTT

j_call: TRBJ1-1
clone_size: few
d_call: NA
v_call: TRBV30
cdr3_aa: CAGGGRGYTEAFF
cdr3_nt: TGTGCCGGGGGTGGGAGGGGATACACTGAAGCTTTCTTT

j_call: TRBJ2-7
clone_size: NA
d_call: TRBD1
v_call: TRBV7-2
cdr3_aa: CASSSDRVEQYF
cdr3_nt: TGTGCCAGCAGCTCTGACAGGGTGGAGCAGTACTTC

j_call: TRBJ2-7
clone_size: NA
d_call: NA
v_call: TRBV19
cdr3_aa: CASSIILSSYEQYF
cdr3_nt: TGTGCCAGTAGTATAATCCTTAGCTCCTACGAGCAGTACTTC

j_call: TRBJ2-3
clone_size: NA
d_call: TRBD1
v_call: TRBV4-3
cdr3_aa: CASSRDRGRTDTQYF
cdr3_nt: TGCGCCAGCAGCCGCGACAGGGGGAGAACAGATACGCAGTATTTT

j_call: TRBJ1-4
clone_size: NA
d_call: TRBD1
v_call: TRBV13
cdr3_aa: CASGRDRRNEKLFF
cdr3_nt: TGTGCCAGCGGCAGGGACAGGCGGAATGAAAAACTGTTTTTT

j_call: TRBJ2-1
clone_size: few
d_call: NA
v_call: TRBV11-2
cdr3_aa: CASSLGGEGRYNEQFF
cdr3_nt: TGTGCCAGCAGCTTAGGAGGTGAGGGCCGATACAATGAGCAGTTCTTC

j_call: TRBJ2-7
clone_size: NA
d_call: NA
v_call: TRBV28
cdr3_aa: CASETLSTYEQYF
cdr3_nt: TGTGCCAGCGAAACTCTGTCCACCTACGAGCAGTACTTC

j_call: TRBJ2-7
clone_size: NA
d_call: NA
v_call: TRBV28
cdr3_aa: CASSLSRNEQYF
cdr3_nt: TGTGCCAGCAGTTTGTCCAGGAACGAGCAGTACTTC

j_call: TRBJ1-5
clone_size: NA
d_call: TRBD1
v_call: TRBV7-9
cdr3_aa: CASSFTGGRQPQHF
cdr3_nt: TGTGCCAGCAGTTTTACAGGGGGCCGACAGCCCCAGCATTTT

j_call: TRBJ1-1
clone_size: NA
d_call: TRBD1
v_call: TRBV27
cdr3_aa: CASSRDRGLGEAFF
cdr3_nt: TGTGCCAGCAGCCGGGACAGGGGGCTTGGTGAAGCTTTCTTT

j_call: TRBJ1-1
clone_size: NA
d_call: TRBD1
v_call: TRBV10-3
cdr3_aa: CAILGQGLAEAFF
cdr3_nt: TGTGCCATCTTGGGACAGGGGCTCGCTGAAGCTTTCTTT

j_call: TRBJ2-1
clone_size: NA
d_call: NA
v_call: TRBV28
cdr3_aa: CASTVELGTYNEQFF
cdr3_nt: TGTGCCAGTACCGTTGAGCTAGGAACGTACAATGAGCAGTTCTTC

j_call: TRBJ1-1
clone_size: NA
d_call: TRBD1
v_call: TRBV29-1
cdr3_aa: CSVGQGVGAFF
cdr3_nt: TGCAGCGTTGGGCAGGGGGTAGGGGCTTTCTTT

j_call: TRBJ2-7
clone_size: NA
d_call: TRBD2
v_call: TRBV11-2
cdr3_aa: CASSLIAKRGAPYEQYF
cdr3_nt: TGTGCCAGCAGCTTAATCGCGAAGCGGGGGGCACCCTACGAGCAGTACTTC

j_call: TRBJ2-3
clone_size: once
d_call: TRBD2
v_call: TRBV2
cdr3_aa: CASSESSGSTDTQYF
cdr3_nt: TGTGCCAGCAGTGAATCTAGCGGGAGCACAGATACGCAGTATTTT

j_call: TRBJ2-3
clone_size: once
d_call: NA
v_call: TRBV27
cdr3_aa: CASSLRLTRMLTDTQYF
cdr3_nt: TGTGCCAGCAGTTTACGACTTACTAGAATGTTAACAGATACGCAGTATTTT

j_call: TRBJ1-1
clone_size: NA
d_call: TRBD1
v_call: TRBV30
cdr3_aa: CAWTPGRGPMNTEAFF
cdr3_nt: TGTGCCTGGACCCCCGGGAGGGGGCCCATGAACACTGAAGCTTTCTTT

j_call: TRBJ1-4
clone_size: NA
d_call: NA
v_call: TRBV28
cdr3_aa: CASGDLGKGGNEKLFF
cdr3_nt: TGTGCCAGCGGTGATTTGGGAAAAGGGGGTAATGAAAAACTGTTTTTT

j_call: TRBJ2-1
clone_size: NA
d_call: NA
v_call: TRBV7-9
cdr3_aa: CASRRETGNEQFF
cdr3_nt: TGTGCCAGCAGGCGGGAGACAGGGAATGAGCAGTTCTTC

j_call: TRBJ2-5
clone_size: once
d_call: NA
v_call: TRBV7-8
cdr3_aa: CASSLITQTQYF
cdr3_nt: TGTGCCAGCAGCCTCATTACACAGACCCAGTACTTC

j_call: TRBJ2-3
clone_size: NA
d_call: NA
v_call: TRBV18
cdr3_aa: CASSPQGGLADTQYF
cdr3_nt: TGTGCCAGCTCACCCCAGGGGGGGCTAGCAGATACGCAGTATTTT

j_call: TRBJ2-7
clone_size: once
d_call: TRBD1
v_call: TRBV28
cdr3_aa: CASSLLRQGRYF
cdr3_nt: TGTGCCAGCAGTCTCCTCCGACAGGGAAGGTACTTC

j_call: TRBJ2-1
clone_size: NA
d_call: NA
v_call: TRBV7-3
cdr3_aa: CASSLRAVLGGRHEQFF
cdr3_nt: TGTGCCAGCAGCTTAAGGGCCGTTCTGGGTGGGCGCCATGAGCAGTTCTTC

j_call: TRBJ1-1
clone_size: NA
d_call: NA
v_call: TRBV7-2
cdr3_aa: CASSLVANTEAFF
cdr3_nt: TGTGCCAGCAGCTTAGTGGCGAACACTGAAGCTTTCTTT

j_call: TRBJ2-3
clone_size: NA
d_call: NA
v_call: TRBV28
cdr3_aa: CASSSGQRDTDTQYF
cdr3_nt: TGTGCCAGCAGTTCCGGACAGAGAGACACAGATACGCAGTATTTT

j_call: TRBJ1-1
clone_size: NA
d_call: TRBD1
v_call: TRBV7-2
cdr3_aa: CASSSQSQGAKAFF
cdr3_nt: TGTGCCAGCAGCTCCCAATCCCAGGGGGCGAAAGCTTTCTTT

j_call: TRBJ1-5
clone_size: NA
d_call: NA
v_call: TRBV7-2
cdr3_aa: CASSLARGQINSNQPQHF
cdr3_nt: TGTGCCAGCAGCTTAGCGCGCGGGCAGATTAATAGCAATCAGCCCCAGCATTTT